This is a list of T cell receptor beta chains from one sample in a study of vaccination and CD4 T cells after COVID-19. TCRdb ran MiXCR on the PCR reads and lists one entry per CDR3 protein. The sample shows 20,000 or so distinct CDR3 sequences, about 44% of them seen only once. The antigens these receptors bind are not known. The material sequenced was CD4+ T cells from blood, cultured in vitro. These receptors were collected from a human donor who had recovered from COVID-19. The CDR3 runs from the conserved cysteine through the conserved F or W. A D gene is named only where the DNA matches it firmly. The listing skips clone size in some rows; elsewhere it reads once, few, many or a size class.

TRBD1,TRBV11-3,few,TRBJ2-5,CASSATGGEGTQYF,TGTGCCAGCAGCGCCACAGGGGGCGAGGGGACCCAGTACTTC
-,TRBV28,few,TRBJ2-5,CASSPISNNQETQYF,TGTGCCAGCAGCCCGATTAGTAACAACCAAGAGACCCAGTACTTC
-,TRBV20-1,-,TRBJ2-7,CSARAGALSSYEQYF,TGCAGTGCTAGAGCGGGGGCCCTCAGCTCCTACGAGCAGTACTTC
-,TRBV20-1,few,TRBJ1-2,CSARWGYGYTF,TGCAGTGCTAGGTGGGGGTATGGCTACACCTTC
TRBD2,TRBV20-1,few,TRBJ2-7,CSARDPTSGDYEQYF,TGCAGTGCTAGAGATCCGACTAGCGGAGATTACGAGCAGTACTTC
TRBD2,TRBV27,-,TRBJ2-1,CASSSGLYNEQFF,TGTGCCAGCAGCTCGGGACTATACAATGAGCAGTTCTTC
-,TRBV7-6,-,TRBJ2-5,CASSLGLETQYF,TGTGCCAGCAGCTTAGGGCTGGAGACCCAGTACTTC
-,TRBV5-4,-,TRBJ2-5,CASSSQRGVEETQYF,TGTGCCAGCAGCTCCCAACGTGGGGTGGAAGAGACCCAGTACTTC
-,TRBV11-3,-,TRBJ1-5,CASSRKGGNQGSGLYSNQPQHF,TGTGCCAGCAGCCGCAAAGGAGGCAACCAGGGAAGCGGGCTATATAGCAATCAGCCCCAGCATTTT
TRBD1,TRBV30,-,TRBJ2-5,CAWSTRTGKLGETQYF,TGTGCCTGGAGTACAAGGACAGGCAAGCTGGGGGAGACCCAGTACTTC
TRBD2,TRBV4-3,-,TRBJ2-2,CASSTSGRAPTGELFF,TGCGCCAGCAGCACTAGCGGGAGGGCCCCAACCGGGGAGCTGTTTTTT
TRBD2,TRBV9,-,TRBJ2-1,CASSPRRTSGRAGEQFF,TGTGCCAGCAGCCCTCGGAGGACTAGCGGGAGGGCAGGTGAGCAGTTCTTC
-,TRBV12-3/TRBV12-4,few,TRBJ1-2,CASRHGSNGYTF,TGTGCCAGCAGGCACGGGAGTAATGGCTACACCTTC
-,TRBV7-2,-,TRBJ1-2,CASSQNRGRASGGYTF,TGTGCCAGCAGCCAGAACCGGGGCCGAGCCTCAGGAGGCTACACCTTC
-,TRBV7-2,once,TRBJ1-5,CASSLALGQPQHF,TGTGCCAGCAGCTTAGCCCTCGGGCAGCCCCAGCATTTT
-,TRBV20-1,-,TRBJ1-2,CSATDTGTAYNYGYTF,TGCAGTGCTACCGACACCGGGACGGCCTATAACTATGGCTACACCTTC
TRBD2,TRBV4-2,-,TRBJ2-7,CASSQGRLAGAGEQYF,TGTGCCAGCAGCCAAGGCCGACTAGCGGGAGCGGGCGAGCAGTACTTC
TRBD2,TRBV6-5,-,TRBJ2-2,CASSYHPRLAGAVTGELFF,TGTGCCAGCAGTTACCATCCGAGACTAGCGGGAGCGGTCACCGGGGAGCTGTTTTTT